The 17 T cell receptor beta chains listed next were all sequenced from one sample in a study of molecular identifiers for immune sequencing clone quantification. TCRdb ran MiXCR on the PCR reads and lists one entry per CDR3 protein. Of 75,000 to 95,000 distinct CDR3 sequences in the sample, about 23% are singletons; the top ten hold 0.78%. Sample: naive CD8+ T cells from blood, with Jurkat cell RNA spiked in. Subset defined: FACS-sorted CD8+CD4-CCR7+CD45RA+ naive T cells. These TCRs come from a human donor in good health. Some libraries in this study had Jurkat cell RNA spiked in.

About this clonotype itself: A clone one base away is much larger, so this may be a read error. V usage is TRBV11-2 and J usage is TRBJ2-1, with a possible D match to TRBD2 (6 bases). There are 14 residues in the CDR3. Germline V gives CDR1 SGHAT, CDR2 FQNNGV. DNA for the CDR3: TGTGCCAGCATTGCGGGGACCTCCTACGATGAGCAGTTCTTC. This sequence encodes CASIAGTSYDEQFF.

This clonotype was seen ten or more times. CDR3 bases: TGTGCCAGCAGTTTGTTTATGGGGGGGCAGACCGGGGAGCTGTTTTTT. As protein: CASSLFMGGQTGELFF. J is TRBJ2-2 and V is TRBV27; TRBD2 is a possible D gene (7 bases). Germline V gene data show CDR1 as MNHEY and CDR2 as SMNVEV (reference sequence). This CDR3 contains 16 residues. The V end was cut by 3 bases, the J end by 5 bases, with 16 bases between.

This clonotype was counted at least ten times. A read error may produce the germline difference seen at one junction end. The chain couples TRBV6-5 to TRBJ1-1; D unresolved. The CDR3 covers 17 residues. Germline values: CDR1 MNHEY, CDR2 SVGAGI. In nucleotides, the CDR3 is TGTGCCAGTAGTTACCTTTCGCCGGCTAATTCAAACACTGAAGCTTTCTTT. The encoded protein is CASSYLSPANSNTEAFF.

CDR3 amino acids: CASASGNTIYF. In nucleotides, the CDR3 is TGTGCCAGCGCCTCTGGAAACACCATATATTTT. This chain connects TRBV6-5 to TRBJ1-3; D remains ambiguous. Per the germline V gene, CDR1 is MNHEY and CDR2 is SVGAGI. The V end was cut by 8 bases, the J end by 0 bases, with 2 bases between. The length of the CDR3 is 11 residues.

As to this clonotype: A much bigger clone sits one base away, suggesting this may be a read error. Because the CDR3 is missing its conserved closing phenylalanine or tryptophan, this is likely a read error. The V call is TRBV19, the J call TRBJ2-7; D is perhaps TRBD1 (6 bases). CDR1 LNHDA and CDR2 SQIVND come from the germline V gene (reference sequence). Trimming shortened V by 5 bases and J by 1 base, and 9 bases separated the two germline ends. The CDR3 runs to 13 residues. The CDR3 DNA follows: TGTGCCAGTAGTGCACAGGGTTCCTACGAGCAGTACCTC. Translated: CASSAQGSYEQYL.

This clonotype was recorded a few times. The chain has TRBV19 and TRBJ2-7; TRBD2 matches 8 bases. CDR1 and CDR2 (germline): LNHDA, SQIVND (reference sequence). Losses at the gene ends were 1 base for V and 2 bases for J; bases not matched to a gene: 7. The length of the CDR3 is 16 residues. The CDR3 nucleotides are TGTGCCAGTAGTATAGCCAGCGGGAGTACCACCTACGAGCAGTACTTC. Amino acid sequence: CASSIASGSTTYEQYF.

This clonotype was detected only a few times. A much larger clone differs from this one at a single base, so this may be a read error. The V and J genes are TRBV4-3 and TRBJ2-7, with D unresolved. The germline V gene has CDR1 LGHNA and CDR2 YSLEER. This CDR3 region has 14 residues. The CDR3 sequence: CASSQGSEAYAQYF. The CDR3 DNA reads TGCGCCAGCAGCCAAGGATCCGAAGCCTACGCGCAGTACTTC.

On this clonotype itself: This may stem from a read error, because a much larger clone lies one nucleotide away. The CDR3 reads CASRSTDAQYF. The CDR3, as DNA: TGTGCCAGCAGAAGCACAGATGCGCAGTATTTT. The rearrangement joins TRBV3-1 to TRBJ2-3; D unresolved. CDR1 LGHDT and CDR2 YNNKEL come from the germline V gene (reference sequence). This CDR3 is 11 amino acids long.

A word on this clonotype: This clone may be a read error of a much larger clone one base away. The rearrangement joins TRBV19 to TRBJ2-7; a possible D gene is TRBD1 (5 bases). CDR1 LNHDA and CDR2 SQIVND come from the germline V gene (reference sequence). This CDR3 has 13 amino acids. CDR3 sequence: CASSQTGAYEQHF. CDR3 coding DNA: TGTGCCAGTAGTCAAACAGGAGCCTACGAGCAGCACTTC.

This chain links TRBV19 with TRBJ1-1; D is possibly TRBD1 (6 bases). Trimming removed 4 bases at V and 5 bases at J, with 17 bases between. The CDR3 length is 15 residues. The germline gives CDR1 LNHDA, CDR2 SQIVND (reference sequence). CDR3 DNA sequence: TGTGCCAGTAGTAACCCACTACAGGGTGCAACTGAAGCTTTCTTT. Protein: CASSNPLQGATEAFF.

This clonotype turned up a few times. CDR3 protein: CASILTGNGNEQFF. DNA of the CDR3: TGTGCCAGTATCTTGACAGGAAACGGCAATGAGCAGTTCTTC. This rearrangement joins TRBV19 to TRBJ2-1; maybe TRBD1 (6 bases). The CDR3 runs to 14 residues. Trimming stripped 7 bases from V and 6 bases from J, with 16 bases between. Germline CDR1 and CDR2: LNHDA and SQIVND (reference sequence).

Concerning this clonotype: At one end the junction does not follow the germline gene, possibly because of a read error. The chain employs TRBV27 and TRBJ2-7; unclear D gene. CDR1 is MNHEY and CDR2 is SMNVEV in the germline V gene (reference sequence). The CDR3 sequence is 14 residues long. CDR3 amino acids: CASSLSWFSYEQHF. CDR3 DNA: TGTGCCAGCAGTTTATCTTGGTTTTCCTACGAGCAGCACTTC.

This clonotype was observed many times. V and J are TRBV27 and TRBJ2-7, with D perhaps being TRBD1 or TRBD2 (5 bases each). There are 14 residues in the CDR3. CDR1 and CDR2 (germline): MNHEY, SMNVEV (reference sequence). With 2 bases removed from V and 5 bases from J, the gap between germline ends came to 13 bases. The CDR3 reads CASSLTGALDEQYF. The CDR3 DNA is TGTGCCAGCAGTTTAACCGGGGCCCTAGACGAGCAGTACTTC.

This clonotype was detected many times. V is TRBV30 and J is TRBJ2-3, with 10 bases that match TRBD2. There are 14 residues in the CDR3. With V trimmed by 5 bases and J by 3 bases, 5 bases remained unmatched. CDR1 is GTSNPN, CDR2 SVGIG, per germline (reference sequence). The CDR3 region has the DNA TGTGCCTGGCAGCTAGCGGGAGCTACAGATACGCAGTATTTT. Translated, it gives CAWQLAGATDTQYF.

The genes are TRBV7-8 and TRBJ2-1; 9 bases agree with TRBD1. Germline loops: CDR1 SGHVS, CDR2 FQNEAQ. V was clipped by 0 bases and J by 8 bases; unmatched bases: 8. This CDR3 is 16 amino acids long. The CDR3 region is CASSLAPGQGTDEQFF. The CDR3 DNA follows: TGTGCCAGCAGCTTAGCACCGGGACAGGGTACCGATGAGCAGTTCTTC.

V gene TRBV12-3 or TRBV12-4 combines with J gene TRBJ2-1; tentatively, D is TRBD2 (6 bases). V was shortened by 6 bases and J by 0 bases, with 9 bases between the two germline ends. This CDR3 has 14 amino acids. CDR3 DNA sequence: TGTGCCAGCAGCCGGGACTTCTCCTACAATGAGCAGTTCTTC. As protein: CASSRDFSYNEQFF.

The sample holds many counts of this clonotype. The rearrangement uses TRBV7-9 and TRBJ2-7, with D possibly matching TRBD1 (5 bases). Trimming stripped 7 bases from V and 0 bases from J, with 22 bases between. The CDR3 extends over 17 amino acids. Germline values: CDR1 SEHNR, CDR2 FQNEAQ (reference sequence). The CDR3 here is CASTPQDSPRSSYEQYF. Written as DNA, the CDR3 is TGTGCCAGCACCCCACAAGACAGCCCCAGGAGCTCCTACGAGCAGTACTTC.